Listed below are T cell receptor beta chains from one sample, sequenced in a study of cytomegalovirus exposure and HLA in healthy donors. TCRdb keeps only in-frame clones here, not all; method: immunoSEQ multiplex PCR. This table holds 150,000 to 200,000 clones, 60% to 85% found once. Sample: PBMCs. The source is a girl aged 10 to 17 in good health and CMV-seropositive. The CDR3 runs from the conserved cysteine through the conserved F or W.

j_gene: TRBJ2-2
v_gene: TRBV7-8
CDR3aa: CASSQGGRELFF

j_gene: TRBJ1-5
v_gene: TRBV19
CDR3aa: CASSTPLAGQPQHF

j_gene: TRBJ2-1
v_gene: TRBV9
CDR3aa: CASSIRDPGTPYNEQFF

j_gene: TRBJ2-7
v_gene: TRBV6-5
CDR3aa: CASSYSSEYEQYF

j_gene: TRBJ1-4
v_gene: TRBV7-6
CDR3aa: CASSFSGAREKLFF

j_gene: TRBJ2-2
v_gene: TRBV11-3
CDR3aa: CASSRVRANTGELFF

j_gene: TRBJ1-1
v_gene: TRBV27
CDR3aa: CASSQVGPGAFF

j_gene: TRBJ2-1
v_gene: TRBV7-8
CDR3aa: CASSPLADEQFF

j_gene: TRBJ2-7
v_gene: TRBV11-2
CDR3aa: CASSLRDTGYEQYF

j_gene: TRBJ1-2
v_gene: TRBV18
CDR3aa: CASSPDGNYGYTF

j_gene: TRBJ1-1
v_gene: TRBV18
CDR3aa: CASSPGTNTEAFF

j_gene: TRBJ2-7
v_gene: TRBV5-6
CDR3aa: CASSSTGGDPLQYF

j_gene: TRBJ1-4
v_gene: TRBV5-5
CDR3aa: CASSLRGGGVSEKLFF

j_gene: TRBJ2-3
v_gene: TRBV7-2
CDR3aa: CASSLWGSTDTQYF

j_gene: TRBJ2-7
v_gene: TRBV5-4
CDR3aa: CASSVQLAGGPNEQYF

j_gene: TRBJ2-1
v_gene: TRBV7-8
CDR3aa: CASSLGPAGVYNEQFF

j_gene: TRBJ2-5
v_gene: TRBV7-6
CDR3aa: CATGALAGIQETQYF

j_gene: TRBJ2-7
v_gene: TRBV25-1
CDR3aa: CASSEGTSGSYEQYF

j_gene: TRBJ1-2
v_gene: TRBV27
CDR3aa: CASSLGTGGGYTF

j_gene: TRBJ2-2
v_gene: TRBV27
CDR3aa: CAGSLPGANTGELFF

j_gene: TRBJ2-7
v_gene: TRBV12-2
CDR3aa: CASRLTGQDPYEQYF

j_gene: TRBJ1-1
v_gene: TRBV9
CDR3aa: CASTADLAGTEAFF

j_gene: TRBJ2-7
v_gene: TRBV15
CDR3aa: CATSRDLQTYEQYF

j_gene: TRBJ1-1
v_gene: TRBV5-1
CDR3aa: CASSSGTGGNSEAFF

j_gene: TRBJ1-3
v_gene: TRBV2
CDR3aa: CASSLFGTGTSGNTIYF

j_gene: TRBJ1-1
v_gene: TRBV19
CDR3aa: CATIQGNTEAFF

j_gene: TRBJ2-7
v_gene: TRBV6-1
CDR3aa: CASSPAGYEQYF

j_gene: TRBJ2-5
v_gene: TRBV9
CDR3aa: CASSSGAGGGETQYF

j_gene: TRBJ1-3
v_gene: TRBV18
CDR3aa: CASTGDRRNSGNTIYF

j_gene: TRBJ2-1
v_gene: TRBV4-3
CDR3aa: CASSQEGRGSYNEQFF

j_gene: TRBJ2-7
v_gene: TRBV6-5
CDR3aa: CASRRTGGEQYF

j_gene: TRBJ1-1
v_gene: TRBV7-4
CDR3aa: CASSSLRGNTEAFF

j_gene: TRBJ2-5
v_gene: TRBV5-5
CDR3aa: CASSKRTSGGAVVETQYF

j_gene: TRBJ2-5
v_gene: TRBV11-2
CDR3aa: CASSSSRLAPEKTQYF

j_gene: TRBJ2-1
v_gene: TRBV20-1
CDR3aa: CSAALDDEQFF

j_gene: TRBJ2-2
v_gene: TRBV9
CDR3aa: CASSESGQYTGELFF

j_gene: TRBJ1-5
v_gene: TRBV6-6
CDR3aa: CASNEQGGGNQPQHF

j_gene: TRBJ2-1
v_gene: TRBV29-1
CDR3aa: CSVEDVGGAAYNEQFF

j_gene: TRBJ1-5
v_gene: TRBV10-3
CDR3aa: CATRGTDNQPQHF

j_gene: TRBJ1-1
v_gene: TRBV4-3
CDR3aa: CASKASGGTEAFF

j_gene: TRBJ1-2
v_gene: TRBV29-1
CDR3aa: CMGSDDYGYTF

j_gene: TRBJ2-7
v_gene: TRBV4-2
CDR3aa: CASSRGGSYEQYF

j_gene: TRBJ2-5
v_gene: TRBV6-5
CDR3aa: CASRPLREETQYF